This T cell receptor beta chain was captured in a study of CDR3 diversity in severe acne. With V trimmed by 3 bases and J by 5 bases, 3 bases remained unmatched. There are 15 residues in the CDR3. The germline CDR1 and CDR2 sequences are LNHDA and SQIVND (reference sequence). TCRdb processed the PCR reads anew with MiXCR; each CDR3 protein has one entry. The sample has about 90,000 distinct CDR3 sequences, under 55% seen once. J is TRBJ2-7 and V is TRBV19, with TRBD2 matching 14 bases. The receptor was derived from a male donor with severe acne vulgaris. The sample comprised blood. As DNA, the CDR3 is TGTGCCAGTAGTATTGGGACTAGCGGGAGAGACGAGCAGTACTTC. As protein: CASSIGTSGRDEQYF.